A selection of T cell receptor beta chains follows, all from one sample in a study of T cell responses to AZD1222 COVID-19 vaccine. Data came from immunoSEQ multiplex PCR; TCRdb stores just in-frame clones and leaves some out. The table records over 130,000 clones, about 90% of them present only once. This specimen was peripheral blood, taken 28 days after the second dose of the MenACWY control vaccine. These receptors were taken from an adult who received the MenACWY meningococcal vaccine as a control. Each CDR3 is given with its conserved first and last residue. Fields, in order: CDR3 protein, CDR3 DNA, clone size, J gene, D gene, V gene. D genes are given only for firm matches. Rows give clone size only sometimes, using once, few, many, or a class for an expanded clone.

cdr3_aa: CASSSRLAGVHNTGELFF
cdr3_nt: TGTGCCAGCAGTTCAAGACTAGCTGGGGTACATAACACCGGGGAGCTGTTTTTT
clone_size: .
j_call: TRBJ2-2
d_call: TRBD2
v_call: TRBV28

cdr3_aa: CATRGGSGAETQYF
cdr3_nt: TGTGCCACCAGGGGGGGTTCAGGGGCAGAGACCCAGTACTTC
clone_size: .
j_call: TRBJ2-5
d_call: .
v_call: TRBV24-1

cdr3_aa: CASSLRGRNNEKLFF
cdr3_nt: TGTGCCAGCAGCTTGAGGGGACGGAATAATGAAAAACTGTTTTTT
clone_size: .
j_call: TRBJ1-4
d_call: .
v_call: TRBV5-6

cdr3_aa: CASTEDPREREQYF
cdr3_nt: TGCGCCAGCACCGAGGACCCGAGGGAACGCGAGCAGTACTTC
clone_size: .
j_call: TRBJ2-7
d_call: .
v_call: TRBV10-1

cdr3_aa: CATSRGEGLGNSPLHF
cdr3_nt: TGTGCCACCAGCAGAGGGGAGGGGTTGGGTAATTCACCCCTCCACTTT
clone_size: .
j_call: TRBJ1-6
d_call: .
v_call: TRBV15

cdr3_aa: CASSQSSGQGLATQYF
cdr3_nt: TGTGCCAGCAGCCAATCGAGCGGACAGGGGCTCGCTACGCAGTATTTT
clone_size: .
j_call: TRBJ2-3
d_call: TRBD1
v_call: TRBV16

cdr3_aa: CASSLAEDNQPQHF
cdr3_nt: TGTGCCAGCAGCTTAGCGGAAGACAATCAGCCCCAGCATTTT
clone_size: .
j_call: TRBJ1-5
d_call: .
v_call: TRBV7-2

cdr3_aa: CASSLEAGGHTGELFF
cdr3_nt: TGCGCCAGCAGCTTGGAGGCGGGAGGACACACCGGGGAGCTGTTTTTT
clone_size: .
j_call: TRBJ2-2
d_call: TRBD2
v_call: TRBV5-1

cdr3_aa: CASLRYTPGNQPQHF
cdr3_nt: TGTGCCAGCCTCCGGTACACACCTGGCAATCAGCCCCAGCATTTT
clone_size: once
j_call: TRBJ1-5
d_call: .
v_call: TRBV28

cdr3_aa: CASSLEYNSPLHF
cdr3_nt: TGTGCCAGCAGTTTGGAGTATAATTCACCCCTCCACTTT
clone_size: .
j_call: TRBJ1-6
d_call: .
v_call: TRBV12-3/TRBV12-4

cdr3_aa: CASSATGTGFGEKLFF
cdr3_nt: TGTGCCAGCAGCGCCACAGGAACAGGGTTCGGGGAAAAACTGTTTTTT
clone_size: .
j_call: TRBJ1-4
d_call: .
v_call: TRBV7-6

cdr3_aa: CASRKQNLGDIATIYGYTF
cdr3_nt: TGTGCCAGTAGGAAACAAAATTTAGGGGACATTGCAACGATCTATGGCTACACCTTC
clone_size: .
j_call: TRBJ1-2
d_call: .
v_call: TRBV19

cdr3_aa: CASSYNGATTEQYF
cdr3_nt: TGTGCCAGCAGTTACAATGGGGCCACTACGGAGCAGTACTTC
clone_size: .
j_call: TRBJ2-7
d_call: .
v_call: TRBV6-2/TRBV6-3

cdr3_aa: CAISESGQGYQPQHF
cdr3_nt: TGTGCCATCAGTGAGTCGGGACAGGGATATCAGCCCCAGCATTTT
clone_size: once
j_call: TRBJ1-5
d_call: TRBD1
v_call: TRBV10-3

cdr3_aa: CASSLAGAGNQPQHF
cdr3_nt: TGTGCCAGCAGTTTAGCGGGCGCGGGCAATCAGCCCCAGCATTTT
clone_size: once
j_call: TRBJ1-5
d_call: .
v_call: TRBV27

cdr3_aa: CASSLKGYSNQPQHF
cdr3_nt: TGTGCCAGCAGTTTAAAGGGTTATAGCAATCAGCCCCAGCATTTT
clone_size: .
j_call: TRBJ1-5
d_call: .
v_call: TRBV28

cdr3_aa: CASSDSVVFPEAFF
cdr3_nt: TGTGCCAGCAGTGACAGCGTCGTCTTCCCTGAAGCTTTCTTT
clone_size: .
j_call: TRBJ1-1
d_call: .
v_call: TRBV28

cdr3_aa: CASSTTGGVSLRETQYF
cdr3_nt: TGTGCCAGTAGTACCACAGGGGGCGTCTCGTTACGAGAGACCCAGTACTTC
clone_size: .
j_call: TRBJ2-5
d_call: TRBD1
v_call: TRBV19

cdr3_aa: CASNNLRASNTEAFF
cdr3_nt: TGTGCCAGCAATAATCTCAGGGCCTCGAACACTGAAGCTTTCTTT
clone_size: .
j_call: TRBJ1-1
d_call: .
v_call: TRBV2

cdr3_aa: CASSYSGGSFYEQYF
cdr3_nt: TGTGCCAGCAGTTACTCCGGCGGGAGCTTCTACGAGCAGTACTTC
clone_size: .
j_call: TRBJ2-7
d_call: TRBD2
v_call: TRBV6-5

cdr3_aa: CASSYQGNSPLHF
cdr3_nt: TGTGCCAGCAGTTACCAGGGTAATTCACCCCTCCACTTT
clone_size: .
j_call: TRBJ1-6
d_call: .
v_call: TRBV6-5

cdr3_aa: CASSLDTGAQETQYF
cdr3_nt: TGTGCCAGCAGCTTGGACACAGGTGCCCAAGAGACCCAGTACTTC
clone_size: few
j_call: TRBJ2-5
d_call: .
v_call: TRBV5-4

cdr3_aa: CASSSNILNTEAFF
cdr3_nt: TGTGCCAGCAGTTCCAACATCTTGAACACTGAAGCTTTCTTT
clone_size: .
j_call: TRBJ1-1
d_call: .
v_call: TRBV6-2/TRBV6-3

cdr3_aa: CASSISGGAEKLFF
cdr3_nt: TGTGCCAGTAGTATCTCAGGGGGTGCTGAAAAACTGTTTTTT
clone_size: once
j_call: TRBJ1-4
d_call: TRBD1
v_call: TRBV19

cdr3_aa: CASSLVGLAESEQFF
cdr3_nt: TGTGCCAGCAGCTTAGTGGGACTAGCCGAGTCAGAGCAGTTCTTC
clone_size: .
j_call: TRBJ2-1
d_call: TRBD2
v_call: TRBV11-3

cdr3_aa: CASSFLGTSGHKNIQYF
cdr3_nt: TGTGCCAGCAGTTTTCTCGGGACTAGCGGACACAAAAACATTCAGTACTTC
clone_size: few
j_call: TRBJ2-4
d_call: TRBD2
v_call: TRBV28

cdr3_aa: CASSSQAGGLEQYF
cdr3_nt: TGCGCCAGCAGCTCCCAGGCGGGGGGTCTCGAGCAGTACTTC
clone_size: .
j_call: TRBJ2-7
d_call: TRBD2
v_call: TRBV5-1

cdr3_aa: CASSPRPGTGSASYEQYF
cdr3_nt: TGTGCCAGCAGCCCACGTCCCGGGACAGGGTCGGCCTCCTACGAGCAGTACTTC
clone_size: .
j_call: TRBJ2-7
d_call: TRBD1
v_call: TRBV9

cdr3_aa: CASGPTGYVVDTQYF
cdr3_nt: TGCGCCAGCGGCCCGACAGGGTACGTGGTAGATACGCAGTATTTT
clone_size: .
j_call: TRBJ2-3
d_call: TRBD1
v_call: TRBV10-1

cdr3_aa: CASTDHRVNTEAFF
cdr3_nt: TGTGCCAGCACGGACCACAGGGTGAACACTGAAGCTTTCTTT
clone_size: .
j_call: TRBJ1-1
d_call: .
v_call: TRBV28

cdr3_aa: CASSLRGLSGGAPYNEQFF
cdr3_nt: TGTGCCAGCAGCTTACGGGGACTTAGCGGGGGGGCCCCCTACAATGAGCAGTTCTTC
clone_size: .
j_call: TRBJ2-1
d_call: TRBD2
v_call: TRBV7-3

cdr3_aa: CASSLSYEQFF
cdr3_nt: TGTGCCAGCAGTTTGAGTTATGAGCAGTTCTTC
clone_size: .
j_call: TRBJ2-1
d_call: .
v_call: TRBV12-3/TRBV12-4

cdr3_aa: CASSQVLGDSPLHF
cdr3_nt: TGTGCCAGCAGCCAAGTGTTAGGAGACTCACCCCTCCACTTT
clone_size: .
j_call: TRBJ1-6
d_call: .
v_call: TRBV3-1/TRBV3-2

cdr3_aa: CASSYIGGASPLHF
cdr3_nt: TGTGCCAGTAGTTACATCGGGGGTGCTTCACCCCTCCACTTT
clone_size: .
j_call: TRBJ1-6
d_call: .
v_call: TRBV19

cdr3_aa: CASSQTENSPLHF
cdr3_nt: TGTGCCAGCAGCCAAACCGAGAATTCACCCCTCCACTTT
clone_size: .
j_call: TRBJ1-6
d_call: .
v_call: TRBV3-1/TRBV3-2

cdr3_aa: CASSQDLGTRNNQPQHF
cdr3_nt: TGCGCCAGCAGCCAAGATTTGGGGACCCGGAACAATCAGCCCCAGCATTTT
clone_size: .
j_call: TRBJ1-5
d_call: .
v_call: TRBV4-1

cdr3_aa: CASSIGTPGTGVYEQYF
cdr3_nt: TGTGCCAGTAGTATTGGGACCCCCGGGACAGGGGTTTACGAGCAGTACTTC
clone_size: .
j_call: TRBJ2-7
d_call: TRBD1
v_call: TRBV19

cdr3_aa: CASSFGGAYNEQFF
cdr3_nt: TGTGCCAGCAGTTTTGGGGGAGCCTACAATGAGCAGTTCTTC
clone_size: .
j_call: TRBJ2-1
d_call: .
v_call: TRBV28

cdr3_aa: CASSLARETQYF
cdr3_nt: TGTGCCAGCAGCTTGGCACGAGAGACCCAGTACTTC
clone_size: .
j_call: TRBJ2-5
d_call: .
v_call: TRBV5-4

cdr3_aa: CASRATGGRNTEAFF
cdr3_nt: TGTGCCAGCAGGGCCACGGGGGGCAGGAACACTGAAGCTTTCTTT
clone_size: .
j_call: TRBJ1-1
d_call: .
v_call: TRBV28

cdr3_aa: CASSPPTARVTQYF
cdr3_nt: TGTGCCAGCAGCCCGCCGACAGCGAGGGTGACCCAGTACTTC
clone_size: .
j_call: TRBJ2-5
d_call: .
v_call: TRBV11-2

cdr3_aa: CASSGQGEAPLHF
cdr3_nt: TGCGCCAGCAGTGGACAGGGTGAGGCACCCCTCCACTTT
clone_size: .
j_call: TRBJ1-6
d_call: TRBD1
v_call: TRBV10-1